Sequencing of this T cell receptor beta chain was carried out in a study of blood T cell repertoires in COVID-19. Study context: The study drew acute and convalescent COVID-19 samples from the United States, Italy and Spain. The analysed material was cDNA or gDNA that came from T cells, B-cell-depleted T cells, or PBMCs.

As handled by the study authors: Nucleated cell number was recorded as an estimate derived from reference gene primer amplification. Clones were read by immunoSEQ multiplex PCR, and TCRdb kept only the in-frame ones, dropping some. V, J and clone size were drawn from that table, and D and trimming were deduced from the DNA. The data show 110,000 to 150,000 clones, 70% to 85% seen once. This TCR was sampled from a man in his sixties with active or convalescent COVID-19. The sample taken for sequencing was peripheral blood.

The CDR3 bases are TGTGCCAGCAGCTCACGAAGTGGGGGGGCGCTGAACACTGAAGCTTTCTTT. As protein: CASSSRSGGALNTEAFF. The chain uses TRBV11-3 and TRBJ1-1; D may be TRBD1 (6 bases). With 4 bases removed from V and 0 bases from J, the gap between germline ends came to 18 bases. This CDR3 region has 17 residues. The V gene's germline CDR1 is SGHNT and CDR2 YENEEA. The full variable domain, its missing parts supplied by reference TRBV11-3 and TRBJ1-1, is EAGVVQSPRYKIIEKKQPVAFWCNPISGHNTLYWYLQNLGQGPELLIRYENEEAVDDSQLPKDRFSAERLKGVDSTLKIQPAELGDSAVYLCASSSRSGGALNTEAFFGQGTRLTVV.